Below, one T cell receptor (beta chain) is given with its context. What it binds is unknown. This entry comes from a study of T cell repertoires in cytomegalovirus infection. Study details: It was the public TCR beta signatures that indicated both CMV infection and matching HLA type. Broader study findings: Using cumulative public TCR beta family frequency, the authors identified those who carried CMV together with the relevant HLA. Ex vivo, HLA-C-restricted CMV-specific TCR beta clonotypes prevailed over the rest of the response.

MiXCR was run by TCRdb on the reads, yielding one entry per CDR3 protein. The sample contains about 920,000 distinct CDR3 sequences, around 29% of which appear only once. Trimming cost V 6 bases and J 11 bases, with 22 bases left between them. The V gene's germline CDR1 is DFQATT and CDR2 SNEGSKA (reference sequence). The CDR3 is 13 residues long. The chain couples TRBV20-1 to TRBJ1-1, with D maybe TRBD1 (6 bases). This TCR was sampled from a human donor in good health (CMV status not recorded). Some clones in this sample may be carry-over from other donors' samples. The sample in question was cultured CD8+ T cells from PBMCs, obtained from culture after CMV antigen stimulation. The CDR3 here is CSASSRQEPAAFF. CDR3 nucleotides: TGCAGTGCATCCTCGCGACAGGAGCCTGCGGCTTTCTTT.